This TCR beta chain was recovered during a study of radiotherapy plus CTLA-4 blockade in lung cancer. CDR1 is LNHDA, CDR2 SQIVND, per germline (reference sequence). CDR3 length: 16 amino acids. The V and J ends lost 5 bases and 0 bases respectively, with 13 bases between them. TCRdb's table, derived via immunoSEQ multiplex PCR, lists solely in-frame clones and lacks some. In the table there are tens of thousands of clones, around 76% of which are singletons. The sequence was collected from a human donor with non-small cell lung cancer who had a partial response to radiotherapy plus ipilimumab. Some clones in this sample may be carry-over from other donors' samples. The specimen comprised peripheral blood, sampled from a patient treated with radiotherapy plus ipilimumab. V usage is TRBV19 and J usage is TRBJ1-4; tentative D call: TRBD1 (6 bases). The CDR3 region has the DNA TGTGCCAGTAGTCCCCGGGACATCGCAACTAATGAAAAACTGTTTTTT. Protein: CASSPRDIATNEKLFF.